This TCR beta chain was captured in a study of shared clonotypes between healthy human individuals. The CDR3 extends over 13 amino acids. V gave up 5 bases and J gave up 5 bases, with 10 bases separating them. The germline V gene encodes CDR1 SEHNR and CDR2 FQNEAQ (reference sequence). Assay: immunoSEQ multiplex PCR; the TCRdb copy retains only in-frame clones and omits some. The profile shows around 300,000 clones, about nine tenths of them singletons. Sequenced: memory CD8+ T cells sorted from blood. Stated subset: CD45RO+ cells pooled with CCR7-negative TemRA cells. The chain is built from TRBV7-9 and TRBJ1-5, with D possibly TRBD1 on 6 matching bases. The TCR originated in a man between 18 and 35 years old in good health. CDR3 DNA: TGTGCCAGCAGCCCCGCAGGGGATCAGCCCCAGCATTTT. This gives the protein CASSPAGDQPQHF.